This T cell receptor (beta chain) was obtained from a study of blood T cell repertoires in COVID-19. Turning to the study itself: The analysed material was cDNA or gDNA that came from T cells, B-cell-depleted T cells, or PBMCs.

As originally analysed: Researchers report that nucleated cell counts were estimated from reference gene primer amplification. Data came from immunoSEQ multiplex PCR; TCRdb stores just in-frame clones and leaves some out. V, J and clone size were drawn from that table, and D and trimming were deduced from the DNA. The table has about 330,000 clones, approximately 90% seen once; the top ten hold approximately 4%. There are 12 residues in the CDR3. CDR1 and CDR2 from the germline V gene are LGHNA and YNFKEQ. Trimming stripped 6 bases from V and 5 bases from J, with 11 bases between. Only a few counts were recorded for this clone.

The specimen was peripheral blood. The chain couples TRBV4-2 to TRBJ2-7, with D perhaps TRBD1 (6 bases). This TCR derives from a woman in her 50s with active or convalescent COVID-19. The CDR3 is CASRRGSDEQYF. CDR3 nucleotides: TGTGCCAGCAGGAGGGGGAGTGACGAGCAGTACTTC.